This T cell receptor (beta chain) was obtained from a study of CD8 T cells in ankylosing spondylitis. Study-level points and caveats: Within matched ankylosing spondylitis synovial fluid, disease-linked clones were reportedly significantly enriched. Clones linked with disease were CD8+ and fairly uncommon in the peripheral blood.

About this clonotype itself: Its target is not known.

TCRdb analysed the 5' RACE reads with MiXCR anew, one entry per CDR3 protein. Of around 150,000 distinct CDR3 sequences listed, 11% are singletons. V was shortened by 1 base and J by 4 bases, with 10 bases between the two germline ends. There are 15 residues in the CDR3. CDR1 is SEHNR, CDR2 FQNEAQ, per germline (reference sequence). The sample consisted of blood, either unsorted or a sorted T cell fraction (not recorded which). The TCR sequence derives from a male donor with ankylosing spondylitis or in good health (not recorded which). This chain uses TRBV7-9 with TRBJ2-2; the D is unclear. CDR3 in amino acids: CASSLDSGPTGELFF. In nucleotides, the CDR3 is TGTGCCAGCAGCTTAGATTCAGGTCCCACCGGGGAGCTGTTTTTT.